This T cell receptor (beta chain) is from a study of a mutant IDH1 vaccine in newly diagnosed glioma. As for the study in general: The earlier regimen, radiotherapy, temozolomide, or both, was most often both.

Clones were sequenced by immunoSEQ multiplex PCR, and TCRdb holds only the in-frame ones, with some missing. The table records some 38,000 clones, about nine tenths of them present only once. Time point reported: baseline, week 1 (first vaccination visit). Treatment defined: pre-vaccination baseline after standard-of-care therapy. The length of the CDR3 is 14 residues. With 1 base clipped from V and 4 bases from J, the junction kept 0 bases outside the gene matches. Germline V gene sequence: CDR1 ENHRY, CDR2 SYGVKD. This specimen consisted of PBMCs, obtained from a glioma patient treated with radiotherapy, temozolomide or both. The rearrangement uses TRBV10-3 and TRBJ2-2; TRBD1 agrees at 7 bases. This TCR was sampled from a man in his late teens or twenties with glioma. CDR3 sequence reads: CAISEWTGTGELFF. The DNA for the CDR3 is TGTGCCATCAGTGAGTGGACAGGCACCGGGGAGCTGTTTTTT.